Below, 5 T cell receptor beta chains from the same sample are listed, as sequenced in a study of blood T cell repertoires in COVID-19. TCRdb's copy holds only in-frame clones and misses some; the assay was immunoSEQ multiplex PCR. The repertoire holds some 100,000 clones, with roughly 90% as singletons. Sequencing used peripheral blood. Receptors originate from a man aged 25 to 40 in a cohort sampled during active COVID-19.

V gene TRBV3-1 (or the pseudogene TRBV3-2) combines with J gene TRBJ1-6; 7 nucleotides match TRBD1. Germline loops: CDR1 LGHDT, CDR2 YNNKEL (reference sequence). The CDR3 totals 14 residues. The V gene end was trimmed by 10 bases and the J gene end by 0 bases; junction bases not matched to a gene: 3. The CDR3 loop reads CATWTGSYNSPLHF. Here the CDR3 DNA reads TGTGCCACTTGGACAGGCTCCTATAATTCACCCCTCCACTTT.

The gene calls are TRBV27 and TRBJ2-2; 11 nucleotides agree with TRBD2. V shed 6 bases and J 1 base; nucleotides not matched to a gene: 7. The CDR3 totals 17 residues. Germline V CDR1 and CDR2: MNHEY, SMNVEV (reference sequence). CDR3 DNA sequence: TGTGCCAGCAGGCATGACGGACTAGCGGGGAACACCGGGGAGCTGTTTTTT. This gives the protein CASRHDGLAGNTGELFF.

The chain combines TRBV7-9 with TRBJ2-3, with D possibly TRBD2 on 6 matching bases. Germline V lookup: CDR1 SEHNR, CDR2 FQNEAQ (reference sequence). The CDR3 length is 16 residues. Trimming shortened V by 2 bases and J by 2 bases, and 14 bases separated the two germline ends. As DNA, the CDR3 is TGTGCCAGCAGCTTACGACGGGGGTTTATCACAGATACGCAGTATTTT. This gives the protein CASSLRRGFITDTQYF. The full variable domain, its missing parts supplied by reference TRBV7-9 and TRBJ2-3, is DTGVSQNPRHKITKRGQNVTFRCDPISEHNRLYWYRQTLGQGPEFLTYFQNEAQLEKSRLLSDRFSAERPKGSFSTLEIQRTEQGDSAMYLCASSLRRGFITDTQYFGPGTRLTVL.

This chain joins TRBV7-9 and TRBJ1-1, with no clear D. Looked up from germline, CDR1 is SEHNR and CDR2 is FQNEAQ (reference sequence). Trimming removed 1 base from V and 0 bases from J, with 12 bases in between. There are 16 residues in the CDR3. The CDR3 sequence is CASSLDGVQLNTEAFF. DNA of the CDR3: TGTGCCAGCAGCTTAGACGGAGTACAATTGAACACTGAAGCTTTCTTT.

The chain joins TRBV6-1 to TRBJ2-7, with TRBD2 matching 11 bases. The CDR3 consists of 15 residues. J lost 8 bases, V lost 3 bases, and 9 bases had no gene match. CDR1 and CDR2 (germline): MNHNS, SASEGT. DNA of the CDR3: TGTGCCAGCAGTGACGGGACTAGCGGCCAACAGAAGCAGTACTTC. Translated, it gives CASSDGTSGQQKQYF.